This T cell receptor beta chain was found in a study of CD8 T cells in Susac syndrome. Study-level information: At blood draw, Susac syndrome patients were therapy-naive, on corticosteroids, or on intravenous immunoglobulin alone.

The germline CDR1 and CDR2 sequences are LGHDT and YNNKEL (reference sequence). V shed 5 bases and J 3 bases; nucleotides not matched to a gene: 7. The CDR3 consists of 15 residues. Random hexamers were used to reverse transcribe an amount of about 0.45 to 1 ug RNA. Multiplex immunoSEQ PCR targeted 54 Vbeta and 13 Jbeta TCR beta segments. TCRdb passed the immunoSEQ multiplex PCR reads through MiXCR, listing each CDR3 protein once. In the table there are roughly 200,000 distinct CDR3 sequences, roughly 94% of which are singletons. Fulfillment of recently defined diagnostic criteria for definite or probable disease was shown by the patients with Susac syndrome. CD8+ and CD4+ T cells were negatively isolated; TEMRA cells were FACS-enriched.

The J gene is TRBJ2-7, the V gene TRBV3-1, with 10 bases fitting TRBD2. The receptor's source is a human donor with Susac syndrome. Sequencing was done on a sample of CD4+ T cells from PBMCs. CDR3 sequence (DNA): TGTGCCAGCAGCGACATTTGGACTAGCGGCTACGAGCAGTACTTC. It specifies CASSDIWTSGYEQYF.